Presented here are 25 T cell receptor beta chains from one specimen sequenced in a study of cytomegalovirus exposure and HLA in healthy donors. The PCR made use of 60 Vbeta and 13 Jbeta primers. Using immunoSEQ multiplex PCR, the repertoire was profiled, and TCRdb retains in-frame clones only, with some absent. In the table there are about 150,000 clones, around 75% of which are singletons. Sequencing was carried out using PBMCs. Receptor source: a male donor in good health and CMV-seronegative.

The rearrangement uses TRBV7-8 and TRBJ2-2, with TRBD1 matching over 9 bases. V shed 5 bases and J 7 bases; nucleotides not matched to a gene: 8. Germline assignment: CDR1 SGHVS and CDR2 FQNEAQ. CDR3 length equals 15 residues. CDR3 nucleotide sequence: TGTGCCAGCAGCGTTCCGGGACAGGGACTCGGGGAGCTGTTTTTT. This encodes CASSVPGQGLGELFF.

This clone has just a few counts. The genes are TRBV21-1 and TRBJ2-1; TRBD2, as called in the table, went unchecked against the DNA. TRBV21-1 is given as a pseudogene. This CDR3 is 16 amino acids long. CDR3 sequence reads: CASSKALASGYNEQFF. For the CDR3, the DNA is TGTGCCAGCAGCAAAGCGCTGGCGTCGGGCTACAATGAGCAGTTCTTC.

This clone has only one observation. The V and J genes are TRBV11-2 and TRBJ1-3, with TRBD1 matching over 9 bases. With V trimmed by 1 base and J by 4 bases, 5 bases remained unmatched. The CDR3 sequence is 16 residues long. The germline V gene encodes CDR1 SGHAT and CDR2 FQNNGV. CDR3 protein: CASSLVGQGTGNTIYF. In DNA, the CDR3 is TGTGCCAGCAGCTTAGTGGGACAGGGAACAGGAAACACCATATATTTT.

The chain carries TRBV10-1 and TRBJ1-2, with unresolved D. Germline CDR1 WNHNN, CDR2 SYGVQD (reference sequence). Deletions cut 2 bases from V and 7 bases from J, with 11 bases between. The length of the CDR3 is 13 residues. The CDR3 protein is CASSEHAGFGYTF. The CDR3 nucleotides read TGCGCCAGCAGTGAGCACGCGGGGTTTGGCTACACCTTC.

This clone was recorded a few times. This chain uses TRBV4-1 with TRBJ1-1; D call uncertain. Germline V lookup: CDR1 MGHRA, CDR2 YSYEKL. The CDR3 length is 14 residues. The V and J ends lost 4 bases and 3 bases respectively, with 12 bases between them. The DNA for the CDR3 is TGCGCCAGCAGCCCACAGACGTCCTACACTGAAGCTTTCTTT. Its translation: CASSPQTSYTEAFF.

J is TRBJ1-1 and V is TRBV6-6; D is perhaps TRBD1 (5 bases). CDR1 and CDR2 (germline): MNHNY, SVGAGI (reference sequence). The CDR3 spans 14 residues. V was cut by 6 bases and J by 1 base, with 12 bases left in between. The CDR3 loop reads CASSRGTANTEAFF. CDR3 DNA sequence: TGTGCCAGCAGCCGGGGGACGGCGAACACTGAAGCTTTCTTT.

The chain uses TRBV6-5 and TRBJ1-1; D is uncertain. Germline CDR1 reads MNHEY; CDR2 reads SVGAGI. Trimming stripped 7 bases from V and 1 base from J, with 7 bases between. The CDR3 sequence is 12 residues long. DNA of the CDR3: TGTGCCAGCACCACGGGGAACACTGAAGCTTTCTTT. Translation gives CASTTGNTEAFF.

This chain links TRBV7-9 with TRBJ2-3; 9 positions agree with TRBD1. CDR3 size: 15 residues. The V gene end was trimmed by 2 bases and the J gene end by 3 bases; junction bases not matched to a gene: 3. CDR1 and CDR2 from the germline V gene are SEHNR and FQNEAQ (reference sequence). CDR3 sequence: CASSLTTGGTDTQYF. CDR3 in DNA: TGTGCCAGCAGCTTAACGACAGGGGGGACAGATACGCAGTATTTT.

The rearrangement joins TRBV2 to TRBJ2-1; the match to TRBD2 covers 13 bases. Germline V CDR1 and CDR2: SNHLY, FYNNEI. With V trimmed by 6 bases and J by 3 bases, 5 bases remained unmatched. The CDR3 length is 16 residues. In nucleotides, the CDR3 is TGTGCCAGCAGAGAGACTAGCGGGGGGTACTACAATGAGCAGTTCTTC. Protein sequence: CASRETSGGYYNEQFF. Variable domain in full (rest from reference TRBV2 and TRBJ2-1): EPEVTQTPSHQVTQMGQEVILRCVPISNHLYFYWYRQILGQKVEFLVSFYNNEISEKSEIFDDQFSVERPDGSNFTLKIRSTKLEDSAMYFCASRETSGGYYNEQFFGPGTRLTVL.

The gene calls are TRBV6-1 and TRBJ2-7; a weak D match, TRBD2 (6 bases). The germline CDR1 and CDR2 sequences are MNHNS and SASEGT. The V end lost 2 bases, the J end lost 2 bases, and 13 bases lay between the germline ends. The CDR3 totals 15 residues. CDR3 region: CASSETREAAYEQYF. In DNA form, the CDR3 reads TGTGCCAGCAGTGAAACAAGGGAGGCAGCCTACGAGCAGTACTTC.

This clone is a singleton in its sample. This sequence joins TRBV6-1 and TRBJ1-5, with D unresolved. Germline-derived CDR1 and CDR2 are MNHNS and SASEGT. V lost 4 bases to trimming and J lost 0 bases, with 16 bases between them. The CDR3 runs to 17 residues. The CDR3 region is CASSGRGRTISNQPQHF. CDR3 DNA sequence: TGTGCCAGCAGTGGCCGAGGCAGAACAATTAGCAATCAGCCCCAGCATTTT.

The rearrangement links TRBV19 to TRBJ1-4, with D maybe TRBD1 (6 bases). The CDR3 totals 15 residues. V was shortened by 3 bases and J by 8 bases, with 16 bases between the two germline ends. Germline-derived CDR1 and CDR2 are LNHDA and SQIVND (reference sequence). CDR3 nucleotide sequence: TGTGCCAGTAGTATGCCACGGGGGGCTAGGGAAAAACTGTTTTTT. Its protein product is CASSMPRGAREKLFF.

Only a few counts were recorded for this clone. The V call is TRBV6-5, the J call TRBJ2-1; 8 bases agree with TRBD2. CDR3 length equals 16 residues. With V trimmed by 2 bases and J by 4 bases, 7 bases remained unmatched. Germline V gene data show CDR1 as MNHEY and CDR2 as SVGAGI. CDR3 residues: CASSYLGSGVYNEQFF. CDR3 DNA: TGTGCCAGCAGTTACCTGGGTAGCGGGGTGTACAATGAGCAGTTCTTC.

This chain links TRBV4-1 with TRBJ1-1; D possibly corresponds to TRBD1 (6 bases). V dropped 2 bases and J dropped 1 base, with 17 bases sitting between them. CDR1 and CDR2 (germline): MGHRA, YSYEKL. This CDR3 region has 17 residues. For the CDR3, the DNA is TGCGCCAGCAGCCAACCTCGTGGGGGGGCGAAGAACACTGAAGCTTTCTTT. This gives the protein CASSQPRGGAKNTEAFF.

This clone has a handful of counts. Sequence at one end of the junction differs from germline and may be a read error. The V and J genes are TRBV7-9 and TRBJ2-7, with TRBD1 as a possible D gene (5 bases). Germline CDR1 and CDR2: SEHNR and FQNEAQ (reference sequence). This CDR3 is built from 15 residues. In DNA, the CDR3 is TGTTCCAGCAGCTTTATGAAAGGGGCTAACTACGAGCAGTACTTC. Translation: CSSSFMKGANYEQYF.

This clone showed up just a few times. The rearrangement links TRBV6-1 to TRBJ2-7; 8 nucleotides match TRBD1. The CDR3 totals 15 residues. Trimming took 1 base from V and 2 from J; bases not matched to a gene: 4. Germline V lookup: CDR1 MNHNS, CDR2 SASEGT. The CDR3 nucleotides read TGTGCCAGCAGTGAAGGGGACAGGTCCCCCTACGAGCAGTACTTC. It is translated as CASSEGDRSPYEQYF.

This chain uses TRBV5-1 with TRBJ1-1; D is possibly TRBD1 (5 bases). This CDR3 spans 15 amino acids. The V gene's germline CDR1 is SGHRS and CDR2 YFSETQ. V was clipped by 2 bases and J by 4 bases, with 15 bases between them. The CDR3 loop reads CASSFSRQSLTEAFF. In DNA, the CDR3 is TGCGCCAGCAGCTTCTCCCGACAGTCCCTCACTGAAGCTTTCTTT.

V gene TRBV19 combines with J gene TRBJ1-2; 7 bases agree with TRBD1. CDR3 size: 15 residues. Germline-derived CDR1 and CDR2 are LNHDA and SQIVND (reference sequence). The trim removed 2 bases at V and 4 bases at J, leaving 7 bases unmatched. CDR3 DNA: TGTGCCAGTAGTATATCGCTTGGACAGGTCTATGGCTACACCTTC. The encoded protein is CASSISLGQVYGYTF.

CDR3: CASSITTGIIGYGYTF. Here the CDR3 DNA reads TGTGCCAGTAGTATCACAACAGGAATAATCGGCTATGGCTACACCTTC. The rearrangement links TRBV19 to TRBJ1-2, with D perhaps matching TRBD1 (5 bases). This CDR3 comprises 16 residues. Germline V CDR1 and CDR2: LNHDA, SQIVND (reference sequence). Deletions cut 3 bases from V and 4 bases from J, with 18 bases between.

The chain carries TRBV7-9 and TRBJ1-3; no clear D gene. The germline V gene encodes CDR1 SEHNR and CDR2 FQNEAQ (reference sequence). The ends were cut back, 5 bases at V and 0 bases at J, with 11 bases in the middle. The CDR3 consists of 15 residues. The CDR3 region has the DNA TGTGCCAGCAGCCCCCCCGGTGACTCTGGAAACACCATATATTTT. Translating it yields CASSPPGDSGNTIYF. The whole variable domain, remainder taken from reference TRBV7-9 and TRBJ1-3, is DTGVSQNPRHKITKRGQNVTFRCDPISEHNRLYWYRQTLGQGPEFLTYFQNEAQLEKSRLLSDRFSAERPKGSFSTLEIQRTEQGDSAMYLCASSPPGDSGNTIYFGEGSWLTVV.

DNA for the CDR3: TGCGCCAGCAGTGAGTCGGGCCCTGATGCGCAGTACTTC. Its protein is CASSESGPDAQYF. The genes are TRBV10-2 and TRBJ2-7; D gene unclear. This CDR3 spans 13 amino acids. V shed 0 bases and J shed 9 bases, with 12 bases lying between them. Germline lookup yields CDR1 WSHSY and CDR2 SAAADI.

The chain links TRBV9 to TRBJ2-5; 7 bases agree with TRBD1. Germline-derived CDR1 and CDR2 are SGDLS and YYNGEE. V was clipped by 4 bases and J by 7 bases; unmatched bases: 13. CDR3 length: 15 amino acids. The CDR3 DNA reads as TGTGCCAGCAGCCCCTGGGACAGTCGCCAGGGGACCCAGTACTTC. Its protein product is CASSPWDSRQGTQYF.

The sample holds a few counts of this clone. This chain links TRBV19 with TRBJ2-1, with 9 bases aligning to TRBD2. The CDR3 is 17 residues long. Unmatched junction bases numbered 5, after V lost 0 bases and J lost 2 bases. Looked up from germline, CDR1 is LNHDA and CDR2 is SQIVND (reference sequence). The DNA for the CDR3 is TGTGCCAGTAGTATAGATGTGGCTAGCGGGGCCTACAATGAGCAGTTCTTC. This translates into CASSIDVASGAYNEQFF.

The chain employs TRBV5-1 and TRBJ1-2, with D possibly matching TRBD1 (5 bases). The V gene lost 5 bases and the J gene lost 3 bases, with 20 bases spanning the gap. Germline V gene sequence: CDR1 SGHRS, CDR2 YFSETQ. The CDR3 has 16 amino acids. The CDR3, as DNA: TGCGCCAGCAGTCAAACGACAGAGACTCTGGACTATGGCTACACCTTC. Encoded protein: CASSQTTETLDYGYTF.

This chain uses TRBV9 with TRBJ2-2, with D hard to call. Trimming left V 4 bases short and J 3 bases short, with 13 bases between. The germline V gene has CDR1 SGDLS and CDR2 YYNGEE. The length of the CDR3 is 15 residues. The CDR3 DNA reads as TGTGCCAGCAGCCCTACTATATCACACACCGGGGAGCTGTTTTTT. It is translated as CASSPTISHTGELFF.